A single sample is the source of the 25 T cell receptor beta chains below, sequenced in a study of cytomegalovirus exposure and HLA in healthy donors. Primers: 60 Vbeta forward and 13 Jbeta reverse. The protocol was immunoSEQ multiplex PCR, while the TCRdb copy is restricted to in-frame clones and leaves out a portion. Recorded for this sample: 150,000 or so clones. Sample: PBMCs. The receptor source for this set is a woman aged 50 to 60 in good health and CMV-seronegative.

V is TRBV4-2 and J is TRBJ2-1; unclear D gene. The length of the CDR3 is 17 residues. The V end lost 2 bases, the J end lost 0 bases, and 14 bases lay between the germline ends. Germline lookup yields CDR1 LGHNA and CDR2 YNFKEQ. CDR3 coding DNA: TGTGCCAGCAGCCAATATCTGACTCAGAGCTCCTACAATGAGCAGTTCTTC. Its protein is CASSQYLTQSSYNEQFF.

The V call is TRBV6-1, the J call TRBJ1-2, with unresolved D. This CDR3 has 12 amino acids. With 2 bases removed from V and 8 bases from J, the gap between germline ends came to 9 bases. Germline V gene lookup returns CDR1 MNHNS and CDR2 SASEGT. In DNA form, the CDR3 reads TGTGCCAGCAGTGAAAGGGAGGTGGGCTACACCTTC. Translation: CASSEREVGYTF.

The chain has TRBV7-2 and TRBJ2-5; 12 positions agree with TRBD2. J gave up 4 bases and V 4 bases, and 13 bases lay outside the gene matches. This CDR3 has 18 residues. CDR1 is SGHTA, CDR2 FQGNSA, per germline. The CDR3 loop reads CASSSPTSGRGSRETQYF. The CDR3 DNA reads TGTGCCAGCAGCTCCCCGACTAGCGGGAGAGGGAGCCGAGAGACCCAGTACTTC.

The chain uses TRBV5-8 and TRBJ2-5; perhaps TRBD1 as D (5 bases). Per the germline V gene, CDR1 is SGHTS and CDR2 is YDEGEE. This CDR3 spans 13 amino acids. V was cut by 6 bases and J by 0 bases, with 9 bases left in between. This CDR3 is CASIPTDQETQYF. The CDR3 nucleotides are TGTGCCAGCATACCGACAGACCAAGAGACCCAGTACTTC.

V is TRBV5-6 and J is TRBJ1-5; 7 positions agree with TRBD1. Per the germline V gene, CDR1 is SGHDT and CDR2 is YYEEEE. There are 17 residues in the CDR3. V gave up 0 bases and J gave up 2 bases; unmatched junction bases: 8. The CDR3 nucleotides read TGTGCCAGCAGCTTGGGCAGGGGGAGGTCCGGCAATCAGCCCCAGCATTTT. Protein: CASSLGRGRSGNQPQHF.

V is TRBV7-2 and J is TRBJ1-5; D is undetermined. The ends were cut back, 4 bases at V and 6 bases at J, with 7 bases in the middle. The CDR3 is made up of 12 amino acids. CDR1 and CDR2 (germline): SGHTA, FQGNSA. DNA for the CDR3: TGTGCCAGCAGCTCCACCGGTCAGCCCCAGCATTTT. It encodes CASSSTGQPQHF. Using reference TRBV7-2 and TRBJ1-5 for the parts outside the CDR3, the full variable domain is GAGVSQSPSNKVTEKGKDVELRCDPISGHTALYWYRQSLGQGLEFLIYFQGNSAPDKSGLPSDRFSAERTGGSVSTLTIQRTQQEDSAVYLCASSSTGQPQHFGDGTRLSIL.

The genes are TRBV6-5 and TRBJ2-1; TRBD2 matches at 9 bases. V gave up 2 bases and J gave up 5 bases; unmatched junction bases: 4. This CDR3 is built from 15 residues. CDR1 is MNHEY and CDR2 is SVGAGI in the germline V gene. The DNA of the CDR3 is TGTGCCAGCAGTTACGGTAGCGGGAGACACAATGAGCAGTTCTTC. Protein product: CASSYGSGRHNEQFF.

The chain joins TRBV28 to TRBJ2-7, with D hard to call. The V and J ends lost 7 bases and 4 bases respectively, with 14 bases between them. Germline V gene sequence: CDR1 MDHEN, CDR2 SYDVKM. The CDR3 extends over 13 amino acids. The CDR3 region has the DNA TGTGCCAGCACCACCGGGTCCGTGTACGAGCAGTACTTC. This translates into CASTTGSVYEQYF.

The rearrangement uses TRBV7-6 and TRBJ1-3; perhaps TRBD1 as D (5 bases). CDR3 length equals 14 residues. V was clipped by 5 bases and J by 1 base, with 9 bases between them. Per the germline V gene, CDR1 is SGHVS and CDR2 is FNYEAQ. CDR3 bases: TGTGCCAGCAGCCCGGGGGGTTCTGGAAACACCATATATTTT. Translation gives CASSPGGSGNTIYF.

CDR3 in amino acids: CASSSRVMEKGYTF. The CDR3 DNA reads TGCGCCAGCAGCTCCAGGGTCATGGAGAAAGGCTACACCTTC. The chain combines TRBV5-1 with TRBJ1-2; D possibly corresponds to TRBD1 (5 bases). CDR1 SGHRS and CDR2 YFSETQ come from the germline V gene. The CDR3 covers 14 residues. V lost 3 bases and J lost 8, with 17 bases in between.

The chain uses TRBV9 and TRBJ2-3, with 7 bases identical to TRBD2. The CDR3 has 15 amino acids. Germline assignment: CDR1 SGDLS and CDR2 YYNGEE. The V gene end was trimmed by 4 bases and the J gene end by 4 bases; junction bases not matched to a gene: 9. CDR3 in amino acids: CASSPRLAVPDTQYF. The CDR3 DNA follows: TGTGCCAGCAGCCCCAGACTAGCTGTTCCAGATACGCAGTATTTT.

This chain connects TRBV7-2 to TRBJ2-7, with D possibly TRBD1 on 6 matching bases. V was shortened by 5 bases and J by 5 bases, with 16 bases between the two germline ends. This CDR3 is built from 14 residues. CDR1 SGHTA and CDR2 FQGNSA come from the germline V gene. CDR3 DNA sequence: TGTGCCAGCAGCCCCTATACAGGGAACCACGAGCAGTACTTC. Amino acids: CASSPYTGNHEQYF.

CDR3 coding DNA: TGTGCCAGCAGCCCCCATGGGGCAGAGAACACTGAAGCTTTCTTT. This translates into CASSPHGAENTEAFF. The rearrangement uses TRBV9 and TRBJ1-1; D is perhaps TRBD1 (5 bases). With 4 bases removed from V and 1 base from J, the gap between germline ends came to 14 bases. CDR1 and CDR2 from the germline V gene are SGDLS and YYNGEE. The CDR3 sequence is 15 residues long.

The V call is TRBV4-1, the J call TRBJ1-2; 8 bases are shared with TRBD1. V was pared by 2 bases and J by 7 bases, with 12 bases of the junction left unmatched. The germline V gene has CDR1 MGHRA and CDR2 YSYEKL. The CDR3 runs 16 residues. The CDR3 spells CASSQWVGQGEFGYTF. CDR3 bases: TGCGCCAGCAGCCAATGGGTCGGACAGGGCGAGTTTGGCTACACCTTC.

This sequence joins TRBV5-4 and TRBJ1-2; TRBD1 agrees at 7 bases. The germline gives CDR1 SGHNT, CDR2 YYREEE (reference sequence). The CDR3 totals 13 residues. Trimming cost V 6 bases and J 7 bases; bases outside gene matches: 9. The CDR3 loop is CASTPTGYGGYTF. The CDR3 DNA reads TGTGCCAGCACTCCGACAGGGTACGGTGGCTACACCTTC.

This chain joins TRBV15 and TRBJ1-1; D remains ambiguous. The CDR3 loop spans 14 amino acids. V lost 1 base and J 5 bases, leaving 11 bases between the germline ends. Germline-derived CDR1 and CDR2 are LNHNV and YYDKDF (reference sequence). The CDR3 sequence is CATSRGGPQTEAFF. The CDR3 DNA reads TGTGCCACCAGCAGAGGCGGGCCGCAGACTGAAGCTTTCTTT.

CDR3 loop: CASSLQGSLSSYEQYF. The CDR3 nucleotides read TGCGCCAGCAGCTTACAGGGATCTCTGAGCTCCTACGAGCAGTACTTC. The V call is TRBV5-1, the J call TRBJ2-7, with a possible D match to TRBD1 (6 bases). This CDR3 region has 16 residues. Germline CDR1 and CDR2: SGHRS and YFSETQ. V lost 2 bases, J lost 0 bases, and 15 bases lay in between.

V usage is TRBV4-3 and J usage is TRBJ2-3; 10 nucleotides line up with TRBD2. The CDR3 is 16 amino acids. Per germline, CDR1 LGHNA and CDR2 YSLEER. The V and J ends lost 1 base and 4 bases, in that order; junction bases with no gene match: 5. CDR3 DNA sequence: TGCGCCAGCAGCCAAGGTGGAAGCGGGAGGGCAGATACGCAGTATTTT. Translating gives CASSQGGSGRADTQYF.

This rearrangement joins TRBV27 to TRBJ1-2; 7 positions match TRBD1. V lost 5 bases and J lost 6; bases outside the gene matches: 6. Looked up from germline, CDR1 is MNHEY and CDR2 is SMNVEV (reference sequence). The CDR3 totals 13 residues. The CDR3 loop reads CASSPGGYNGYTF. For the CDR3, the DNA is TGTGCCAGCAGTCCAGGGGGGTACAATGGCTACACCTTC.

This chain joins TRBV11-2 and TRBJ1-3; D is unclear. Germline V CDR1 and CDR2: SGHAT, FQNNGV. The length of the CDR3 is 13 residues. V lost 3 bases, J lost 0 bases, and 3 bases lay in between. This chain's CDR3 is CASSFNSGNTIYF. CDR3 DNA: TGTGCCAGCAGCTTCAACTCTGGAAACACCATATATTTT.

This sequence joins TRBV18 and TRBJ1-1; 12 bases are a match to TRBD1. Germline V gives CDR1 KGHSH, CDR2 LQKENI. The CDR3 is 16 residues long. The ends lost 3 bases at V and 7 bases at J; junction bases unmatched: 9. CDR3 bases: TGTGCCAGCTCACCTCTGGGACAGGGGGCGGCGGTTGAAGCTTTCTTT. It specifies CASSPLGQGAAVEAFF. Supplemented by reference TRBV18 and TRBJ1-1, the full variable domain reads NAGVMQNPRHLVRRRGQEARLRCSPMKGHSHVYWYRQLPEEGLKFMVYLQKENIIDESGMPKERFSAEFPKEGPSILRIQQVVRGDSAAYFCASSPLGQGAAVEAFFGQGTRLTVV.

This chain uses TRBV10-3 with TRBJ2-3; 9 bases are shared with TRBD2. The CDR3 runs to 16 residues. V shed 6 bases, J shed 4 bases, and the junction held 11 bases outside the gene matches. Germline V gene lookup returns CDR1 ENHRY and CDR2 SYGVKD. The CDR3 region has the DNA TGTGCCATCAGCCGGGAAGCGGGAGGTTGGGCAGATACGCAGTATTTT. It encodes CAISREAGGWADTQYF.

The V call is TRBV5-1, the J call TRBJ2-3, with TRBD2 matching over 10 bases. With V trimmed by 0 bases and J by 2 bases, 9 bases remained unmatched. The germline gives CDR1 SGHRS, CDR2 YFSETQ. The length of the CDR3 is 18 residues. The CDR3 DNA reads TGCGCCAGCAGCTTGGCCCTCTTAGCGGGGGGACCCACAGATACGCAGTATTTT. The encoded protein is CASSLALLAGGPTDTQYF. The full variable domain, with the rest looked up from reference TRBV5-1 and TRBJ2-3, is KAGVTQTPRYLIKTRGQQVTLSCSPISGHRSVSWYQQTPGQGLQFLFEYFSETQRNKGNFPGRFSGRQFSNSRSEMNVSTLELGDSALYLCASSLALLAGGPTDTQYFGPGTRLTVL.

The J gene is TRBJ1-1, the V gene TRBV5-8; the D gene is possibly TRBD1 (6 bases). V lost 5 bases to trimming and J lost 6 bases, with 14 bases between them. CDR3 length: 13 residues. The V gene's germline CDR1 is SGHTS and CDR2 YDEGEE. CDR3: CASSWDIFSEAFF. In DNA form, the CDR3 reads TGTGCCAGCAGTTGGGACATTTTTTCTGAAGCTTTCTTT.

The gene calls are TRBV4-3 and TRBJ2-1; D is unresolved. The CDR3 length is 15 residues. Germline CDR1 and CDR2: LGHNA and YSLEER. V gave up 6 bases and J gave up 1 base, with 13 bases separating them. The CDR3 sequence: CASRRVVNSYNEQFF. DNA of the CDR3: TGCGCCAGCAGACGGGTAGTAAATTCCTACAATGAGCAGTTCTTC.